A selection of T cell receptor beta chains follows, all from one sample in a study of blood T cell repertoires in COVID-19. Generated by immunoSEQ multiplex PCR, the TCRdb table keeps only in-frame clones and is missing some. The sample yields 200,000 to 250,000 clones, 90% seen once. What was sequenced was PBMCs or T cells enriched from blood (not recorded which). These receptors came from a man aged 25-40 years who had been exposed to COVID-19. Each CDR3 is given with its conserved first and last residue.

V gene	J gene	CDR3 protein
TRBV2	TRBJ1-5	CASSPEDRPNQPQHF
TRBV6-4	TRBJ1-1	CASRGTGQHEAFF
TRBV3-1/TRBV3-2	TRBJ2-1	CASSQEDSGGSRFF
TRBV6-2/TRBV6-3	TRBJ2-7	CASSYSRDRSNF
TRBV19	TRBJ2-2	CASSTGQIAGELFF
TRBV15	TRBJ2-2	CATSGDRGVYTGELFF
TRBV27	TRBJ2-2	CASSLAGVTGELFF
TRBV5-1	TRBJ2-1	CASSPLAWGDEQFF
TRBV11-2	TRBJ2-2	CASSVEGYITGELFF
TRBV4-1	TRBJ2-3	CASSQDWQDTQYF
TRBV18	TRBJ1-1	CASSPGGVKGPLNTEAFF
TRBV6-2/TRBV6-3	TRBJ2-3	CASSYGLWRDPSTDTQYF
TRBV3-1/TRBV3-2	TRBJ1-4	CASSQELGEEEKLFF
TRBV9	TRBJ1-4	CASSVASGLDEKLFF
TRBV12-3/TRBV12-4	TRBJ2-5	CASRGHNQETQYF
TRBV7-2	TRBJ1-6	CASRRGQGNNSPLHF
TRBV9	TRBJ1-6	CASSGGQGSRSPLHF
TRBV5-4	TRBJ1-3	CASSLQGGGNTIYF
TRBV4-1	TRBJ1-4	CASSQDWSEDEKLFF
TRBV29-1	TRBJ2-7	CSVARDNFSYEQYF
TRBV18	TRBJ2-5	CASSPRGLLGRQETQYF
TRBV18	TRBJ1-1	CASSPGTGVNTEAFF
TRBV18	TRBJ2-1	CASSPGGDEQFF
TRBV15	TRBJ1-5	CATSRDINSNQPQHF
TRBV23-1	TRBJ2-7	CASSQMVSGQYLYEQYF
TRBV5-4	TRBJ1-1	CASSPEGRNTEAFF
TRBV15	TRBJ2-3	CATSRRLGSGGADTQYF
TRBV6-5	TRBJ1-1	CASSYSPGPGEAFF
TRBV18	TRBJ1-5	CASSPGRVDNQPQHF
TRBV30	TRBJ1-2	CAWSVVRNYGYTF
TRBV15	TRBJ1-4	CATSRLRDWGNEKLFF
TRBV15	TRBJ2-6	CATSSHAGAGANVLTF
TRBV30	TRBJ2-7	CAWRARDRGLYEQYF
TRBV2	TRBJ2-7	CASSPRSGLSYEQYF
TRBV18	TRBJ1-5	CASSPRTGNQPQHF
TRBV5-1	TRBJ2-3	CASSLMAPTDTQYF
TRBV4-3	TRBJ1-4	CASSLLLQGNEKLFF
TRBV4-1	TRBJ1-2	CASSQEKDRGYSYGYTF
TRBV27	TRBJ1-1	CASSDSPNTEAFF
TRBV4-1	TRBJ2-7	CASSRGRASGTYEQYF
TRBV5-6	TRBJ2-7	CASSFGQGNYEQYF
TRBV15	TRBJ2-7	CATSNGRDSYEQYF
TRBV6-6	TRBJ1-5	CASSPIQGYNQPQHF
TRBV12-3/TRBV12-4	TRBJ2-7	CASSLGSVYEQYF
TRBV6-5	TRBJ2-7	CASSPPPGPYEQYF
TRBV4-2	TRBJ1-2	CASSQDSNYGYTF
TRBV6-5	TRBJ1-5	CASSSTGGIVQPQHF
TRBV7-3	TRBJ2-1	CASSAVGGNNEQFF
TRBV4-3	TRBJ2-3	CASSPGTGGLAGGPTDTQYF
TRBV3-1/TRBV3-2	TRBJ1-6	CASSQAGLEGNSPLHF
TRBV11-2	TRBJ1-2	CASSLGQGWIGYTF
TRBV4-3	TRBJ1-2	CASSLLMTEFYGYTF
TRBV5-4	TRBJ1-2	CASSSVVANYGYTF
TRBV19	TRBJ2-2	CASSPRQGTGELFF